These T cell receptor beta chains were read from a single sample in a study of T cells after yellow fever vaccination. TCRdb used MiXCR to reprocess the 5' RACE reads, holding one entry per CDR3 protein. The data hold around 300,000 distinct CDR3 sequences, with 3.5% to 4.5% observed a single time. The sequencing here drew on PBMCs, taken 15 days after the yellow fever booster vaccination. The receptors originated from a man aged 18 to 29 who received the YFV17D yellow fever vaccine. CDR3s include the opening cysteine and the closing phenylalanine or tryptophan. Fields, in order: clone size, D gene, J gene, V gene, CDR3 DNA, CDR3 protein. D genes are given only for firm matches. The size field is filled for only some rows; it gives once, few, many or a size class.

many	TRBD1	TRBJ1-6	TRBV6-5	TGTGCCACCAACGACAGGGCGAGTTCACCCCTCCACTTT	CATNDRASSPLHF
few	NA	TRBJ2-7	TRBV20-1	TGCAGTCCAACGGGACGCCAGGGCTCCTACGAGCAGTACTTC	CSPTGRQGSYEQYF
many	TRBD2	TRBJ2-5	TRBV6-2/TRBV6-3	TGTGCCAGCAGCCGCCGGACTAGAGAGACCCAGTACTTC	CASSRRTRETQYF
many	NA	TRBJ2-1	TRBV6-1	TGTGCCAGCAGTGAAAGGGCTAGCCGAGATGAGCAGTTCTTC	CASSERASRDEQFF
NA	NA	TRBJ2-3	TRBV12-3/TRBV12-4	TGTGCCAGCAGTTTTTTCAGTGTCGCAGATACGCAGTATTTT	CASSFFSVADTQYF
few	NA	TRBJ2-3	TRBV6-5	TGTGCCAGCAGCCCGCACACCACAGATACGCAGTATTTT	CASSPHTTDTQYF
many	NA	TRBJ1-1	TRBV4-1	TGCGCCAGCAGCCAGAATCAGCAGGGTGGGACTGAAGCTTTCTTT	CASSQNQQGGTEAFF
few	NA	TRBJ2-3	TRBV4-1	TGCGCCAGCAGCCAAGCGCTGACAACAGATACGCAGTATTTT	CASSQALTTDTQYF
few	NA	TRBJ1-1	TRBV7-9	TGTGCCAGCAGCTCTAGGGACACACCATACACTGAAGCTTTCTTT	CASSSRDTPYTEAFF
many	TRBD2	TRBJ2-3	TRBV29-1	TGCAGCGCCGCCCGGGGGGGCCGCACAGATACGCAGTATTTT	CSAARGGRTDTQYF
few	NA	TRBJ1-1	TRBV7-2	TGTGCCAGCAGCCCTGGGGCAGGGATGAACACTGAAGCTTTCTTT	CASSPGAGMNTEAFF
many	NA	TRBJ2-3	TRBV7-2	TGTGCCAGCAGCTCTGGACCAGGGTTAGATACGCAGTATTTT	CASSSGPGLDTQYF
NA	NA	TRBJ2-7	TRBV7-2	TGTGCCAGCAGCCTACATCAATTCTCCTACGAGCAGTACTTC	CASSLHQFSYEQYF
NA	NA	TRBJ2-3	TRBV28	TGTGCCAGCGGGGGAGGGGGGCCTTTAGAAGGCACAGATACGCAGTATTTT	CASGGGGPLEGTDTQYF
many	NA	TRBJ2-5	TRBV7-9	TGTGCCAGCAGCTTAAATACGGAGACCCAGTACTTC	CASSLNTETQYF
many	NA	TRBJ2-3	TRBV7-9	TGTGCCAGCAGCCCCAGGACCGCAGATACGCAGTATTTT	CASSPRTADTQYF